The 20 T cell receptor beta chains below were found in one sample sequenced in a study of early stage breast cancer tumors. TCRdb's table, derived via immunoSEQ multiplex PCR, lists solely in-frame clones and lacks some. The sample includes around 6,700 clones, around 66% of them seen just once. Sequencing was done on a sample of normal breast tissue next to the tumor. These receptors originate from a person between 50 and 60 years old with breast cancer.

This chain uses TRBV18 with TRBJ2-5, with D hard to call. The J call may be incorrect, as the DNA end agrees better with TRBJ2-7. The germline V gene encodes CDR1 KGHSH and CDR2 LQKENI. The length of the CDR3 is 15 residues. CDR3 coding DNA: TGTGCCAGCTCACCAAAGGACCGGTTTCCCTACGAGCAGTACTTC. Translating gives CASSPKDRFPYEQYF.

The CDR3 sequence: CASSARGGSAKNIQYF. The CDR3 bases are TGTGCCAGCAGCGCCCGAGGGGGATCCGCCAAAAACATTCAGTACTTC. This sequence joins TRBV9 and TRBJ2-4; weak D call: TRBD1 (6 bases). V gave up 3 bases and J gave up 1 base, with 14 bases separating them. Germline CDR1 SGDLS, CDR2 YYNGEE. This CDR3 has 16 residues. The full variable domain, completed using reference TRBV9 and TRBJ2-4, is DSGVTQTPKHLITATGQRVTLRCSPRSGDLSVYWYQQSLDQGLQFLIQYYNGEERAKGNILERFSAQQFPDLHSELNLSSLELGDSALYFCASSARGGSAKNIQYFGAGTRLSVL.

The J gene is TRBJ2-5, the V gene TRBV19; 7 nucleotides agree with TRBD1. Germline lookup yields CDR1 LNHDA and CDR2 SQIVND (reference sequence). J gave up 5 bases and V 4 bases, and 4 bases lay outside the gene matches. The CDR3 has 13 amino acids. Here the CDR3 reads CASSRGGWETQYF. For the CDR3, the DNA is TGTGCCAGTAGTAGAGGGGGCTGGGAGACCCAGTACTTC.

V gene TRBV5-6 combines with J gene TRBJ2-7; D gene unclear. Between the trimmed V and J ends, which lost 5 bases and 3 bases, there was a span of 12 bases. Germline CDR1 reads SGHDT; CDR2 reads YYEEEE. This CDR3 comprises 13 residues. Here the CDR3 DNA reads TGTGCCAGCAGTCGCGTCCGCGACTACGAGCAGTACTTC. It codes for CASSRVRDYEQYF.

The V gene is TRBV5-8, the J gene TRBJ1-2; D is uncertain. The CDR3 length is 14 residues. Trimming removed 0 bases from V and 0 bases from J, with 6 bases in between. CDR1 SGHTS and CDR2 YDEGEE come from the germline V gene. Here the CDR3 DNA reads TGTGCCAGCAGCTTGGGAGACTCTAACTATGGCTACACCTTC. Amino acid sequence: CASSLGDSNYGYTF. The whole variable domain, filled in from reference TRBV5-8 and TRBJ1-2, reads EAGVTQSPTHLIKTRGQQATLRCSPISGHTSVYWYQQALGLGLQFLLWYDEGEERNRGNFPPRFSGRQFPNYSSELNVNALELEDSALYLCASSLGDSNYGYTFGSGTRLTVV.

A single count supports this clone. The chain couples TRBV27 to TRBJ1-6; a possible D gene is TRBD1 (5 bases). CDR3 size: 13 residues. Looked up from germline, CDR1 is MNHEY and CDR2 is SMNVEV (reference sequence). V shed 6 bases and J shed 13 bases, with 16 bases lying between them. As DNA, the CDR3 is TGTGCCAGCAGGAGAACGGGAGAGGGGCCCCTCCACTTT. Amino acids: CASRRTGEGPLHF.

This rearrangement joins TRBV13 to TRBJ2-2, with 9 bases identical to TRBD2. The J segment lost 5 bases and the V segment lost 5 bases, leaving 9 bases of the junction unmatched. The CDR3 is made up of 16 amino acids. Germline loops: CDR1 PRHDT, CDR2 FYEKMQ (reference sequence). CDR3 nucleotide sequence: TGTGCCAGCAGCGAGGGGACTAGCCGGCTTACCGGGGAGCTGTTTTTT. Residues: CASSEGTSRLTGELFF.

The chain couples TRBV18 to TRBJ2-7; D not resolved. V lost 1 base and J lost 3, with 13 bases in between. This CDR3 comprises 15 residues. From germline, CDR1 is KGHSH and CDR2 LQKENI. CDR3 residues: CASSPQGHGLYEQYF. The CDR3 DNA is TGTGCCAGCTCACCACAAGGTCACGGGCTCTACGAGCAGTACTTC.

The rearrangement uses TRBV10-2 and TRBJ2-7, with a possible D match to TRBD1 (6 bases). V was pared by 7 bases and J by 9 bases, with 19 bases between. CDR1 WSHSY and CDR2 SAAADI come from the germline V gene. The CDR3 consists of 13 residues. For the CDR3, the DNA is TGCGCCAGCACCACGATAGACAGGCTGGCGCAGTACTTC. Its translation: CASTTIDRLAQYF.

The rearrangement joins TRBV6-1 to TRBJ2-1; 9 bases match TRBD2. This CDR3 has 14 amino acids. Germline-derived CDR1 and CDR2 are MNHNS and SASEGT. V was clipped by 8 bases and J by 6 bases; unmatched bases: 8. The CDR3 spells CASGISGRINEQFF. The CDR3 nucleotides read TGTGCCAGCGGGATCAGCGGGAGGATCAATGAGCAGTTCTTC.

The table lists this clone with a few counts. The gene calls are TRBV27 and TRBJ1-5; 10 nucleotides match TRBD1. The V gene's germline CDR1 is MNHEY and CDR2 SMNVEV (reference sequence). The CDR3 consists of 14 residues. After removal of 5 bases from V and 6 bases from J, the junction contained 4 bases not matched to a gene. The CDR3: CASSPGQGGQPQHF. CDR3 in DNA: TGTGCCAGCAGTCCCGGACAGGGGGGTCAGCCCCAGCATTTT.

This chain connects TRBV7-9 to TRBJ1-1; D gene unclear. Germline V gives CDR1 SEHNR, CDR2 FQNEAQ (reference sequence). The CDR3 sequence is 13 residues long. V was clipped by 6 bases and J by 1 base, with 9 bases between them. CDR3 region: CASSFDKNTEAFF. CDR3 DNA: TGTGCCAGCAGTTTTGACAAGAACACTGAAGCTTTCTTT.

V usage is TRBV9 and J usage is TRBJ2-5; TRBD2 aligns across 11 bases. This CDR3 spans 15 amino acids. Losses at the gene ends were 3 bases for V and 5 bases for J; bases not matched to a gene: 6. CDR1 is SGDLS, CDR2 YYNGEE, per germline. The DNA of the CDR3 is TGTGCCAGCAGCGAGACTAGCGGGGCCTGGGAGACCCAGTACTTC. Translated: CASSETSGAWETQYF. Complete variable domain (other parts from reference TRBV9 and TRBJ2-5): DSGVTQTPKHLITATGQRVTLRCSPRSGDLSVYWYQQSLDQGLQFLIQYYNGEERAKGNILERFSAQQFPDLHSELNLSSLELGDSALYFCASSETSGAWETQYFGPGTRLLVL.

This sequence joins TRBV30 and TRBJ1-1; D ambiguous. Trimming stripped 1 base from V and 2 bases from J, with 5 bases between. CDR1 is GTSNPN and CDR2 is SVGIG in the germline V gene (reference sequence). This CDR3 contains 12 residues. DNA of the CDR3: TGTGCCTGGAGTGCGGGTAACACTGAAGCTTTCTTT. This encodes CAWSAGNTEAFF.

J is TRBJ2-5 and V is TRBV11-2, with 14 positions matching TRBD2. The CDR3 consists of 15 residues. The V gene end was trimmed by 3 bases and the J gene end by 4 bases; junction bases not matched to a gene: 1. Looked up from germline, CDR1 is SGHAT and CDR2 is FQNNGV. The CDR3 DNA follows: TGTGCCAGCAGCTTTGGACTAGCGGGAGGAGAGACCCAGTACTTC. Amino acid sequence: CASSFGLAGGETQYF.

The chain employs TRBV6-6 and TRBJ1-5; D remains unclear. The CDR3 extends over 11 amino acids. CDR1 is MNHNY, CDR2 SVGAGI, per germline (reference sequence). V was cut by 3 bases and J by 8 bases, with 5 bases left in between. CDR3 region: CASSYGEPQHF. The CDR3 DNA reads TGTGCCAGCAGTTATGGGGAGCCCCAGCATTTT.

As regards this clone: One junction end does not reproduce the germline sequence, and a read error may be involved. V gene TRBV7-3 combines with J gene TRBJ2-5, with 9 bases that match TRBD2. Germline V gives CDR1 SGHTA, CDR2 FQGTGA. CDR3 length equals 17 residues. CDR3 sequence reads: CASSQDSQGLASETQYF. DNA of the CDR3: TGCGCCAGCAGCCAAGATTCCCAAGGACTAGCGTCGGAGACCCAGTACTTC.

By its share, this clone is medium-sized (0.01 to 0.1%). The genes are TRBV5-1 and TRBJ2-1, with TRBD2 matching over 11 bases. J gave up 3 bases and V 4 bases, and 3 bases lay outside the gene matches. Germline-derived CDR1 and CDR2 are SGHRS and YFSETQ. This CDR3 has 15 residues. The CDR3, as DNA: TGCGCCAGCAGCCAACTAGCGGGAGTCTACAATGAGCAGTTCTTC. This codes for CASSQLAGVYNEQFF.

CDR3 amino acids: CSVPGPNEQFF. The CDR3 region has the DNA TGCAGTGTCCCGGGGCCGAATGAGCAGTTCTTC. The chain carries TRBV20-1 and TRBJ2-1; TRBD1 or TRBD2 may be the D gene (5 bases each). The germline gives CDR1 DFQATT, CDR2 SNEGSKA (reference sequence). This CDR3 is 11 amino acids long. V lost 7 bases, J lost 7 bases, and 11 bases lay in between.

Here the CDR3 reads CASTNGGGETQYF. CDR3 sequence (DNA): TGTGCCAGCACCAATGGGGGTGGAGAGACCCAGTACTTC. V usage is TRBV11-2 and J usage is TRBJ2-5, with D possibly being TRBD1 or TRBD2 (5 bases each). The ends were cut back, 7 bases at V and 4 bases at J, with 13 bases in the middle. This CDR3 region has 13 residues. CDR1 is SGHAT, CDR2 FQNNGV, per germline.